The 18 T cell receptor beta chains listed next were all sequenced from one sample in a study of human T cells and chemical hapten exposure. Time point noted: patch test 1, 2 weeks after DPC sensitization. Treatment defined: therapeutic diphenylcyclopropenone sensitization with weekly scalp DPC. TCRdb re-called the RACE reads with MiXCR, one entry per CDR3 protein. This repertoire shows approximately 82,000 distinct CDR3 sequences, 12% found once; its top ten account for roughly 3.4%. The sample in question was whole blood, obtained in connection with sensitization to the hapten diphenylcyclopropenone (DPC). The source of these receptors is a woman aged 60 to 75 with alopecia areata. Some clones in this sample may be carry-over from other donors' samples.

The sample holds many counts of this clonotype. DNA of the CDR3: TGTGCCAGCAGCGGACAGTTGAACACTGAAGCTTTCTTT. Its protein is CASSGQLNTEAFF. The rearrangement joins TRBV5-6 to TRBJ1-1; D possibly corresponds to TRBD1 (6 bases). With 4 bases removed from V and 0 bases from J, the gap between germline ends came to 7 bases. In germline, CDR1 is SGHDT, CDR2 YYEEEE. This CDR3 is built from 13 residues.

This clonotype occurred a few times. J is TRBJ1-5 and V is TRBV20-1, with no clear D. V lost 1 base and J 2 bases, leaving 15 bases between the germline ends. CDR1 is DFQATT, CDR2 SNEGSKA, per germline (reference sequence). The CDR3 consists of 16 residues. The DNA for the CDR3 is TGCAGTGCTAGAGTGGGCGAGACACACGGCAATCAGCCCCAGCATTTT. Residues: CSARVGETHGNQPQHF.

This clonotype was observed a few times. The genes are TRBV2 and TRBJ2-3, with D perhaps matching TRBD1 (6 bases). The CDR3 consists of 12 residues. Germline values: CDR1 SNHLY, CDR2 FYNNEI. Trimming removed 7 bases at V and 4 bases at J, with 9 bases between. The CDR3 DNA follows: TGTGCCAGCAACAGGGAAGCAGATACGCAGTATTTT. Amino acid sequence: CASNREADTQYF.

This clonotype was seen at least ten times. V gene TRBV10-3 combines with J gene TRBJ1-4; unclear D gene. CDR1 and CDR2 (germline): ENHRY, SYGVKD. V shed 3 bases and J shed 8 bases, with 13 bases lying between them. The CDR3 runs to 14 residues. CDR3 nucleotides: TGTGCCATCAGTGACTTTAGCAAGAAGGAAAAACTGTTTTTT. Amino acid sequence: CAISDFSKKEKLFF.

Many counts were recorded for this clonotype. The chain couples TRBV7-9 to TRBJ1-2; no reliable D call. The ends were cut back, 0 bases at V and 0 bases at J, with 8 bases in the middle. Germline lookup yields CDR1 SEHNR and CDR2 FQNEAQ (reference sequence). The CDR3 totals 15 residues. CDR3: CASSLARYSNYGYTF. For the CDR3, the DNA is TGTGCCAGCAGCTTAGCCAGATACTCTAACTATGGCTACACCTTC.

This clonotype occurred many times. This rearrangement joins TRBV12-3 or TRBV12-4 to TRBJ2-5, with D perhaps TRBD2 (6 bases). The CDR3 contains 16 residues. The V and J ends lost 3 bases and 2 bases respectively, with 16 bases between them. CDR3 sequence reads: CASSFPAQAGQETQYF. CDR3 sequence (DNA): TGTGCCAGCAGTTTCCCCGCACAAGCGGGTCAAGAGACCCAGTACTTC.

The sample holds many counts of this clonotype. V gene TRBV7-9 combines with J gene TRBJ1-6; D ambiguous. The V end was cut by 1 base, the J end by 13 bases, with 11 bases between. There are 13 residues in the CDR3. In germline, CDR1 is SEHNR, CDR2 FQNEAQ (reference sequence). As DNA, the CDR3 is TGTGCCAGCAGCTTAGTCCTGGGAGGCCCCCTCCACTTT. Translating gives CASSLVLGGPLHF.

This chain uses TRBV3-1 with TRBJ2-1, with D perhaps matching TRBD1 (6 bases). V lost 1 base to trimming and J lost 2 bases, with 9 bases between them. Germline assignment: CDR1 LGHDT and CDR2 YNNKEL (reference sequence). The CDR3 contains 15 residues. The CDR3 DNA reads TGTGCCAGCAGCCAAGGGACAGAGACCTACAATGAGCAGTTCTTC. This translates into CASSQGTETYNEQFF.

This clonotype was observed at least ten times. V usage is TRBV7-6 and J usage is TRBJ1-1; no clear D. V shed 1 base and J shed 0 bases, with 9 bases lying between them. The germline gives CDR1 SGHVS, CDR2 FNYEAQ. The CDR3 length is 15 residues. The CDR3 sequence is CASSLGSQMNTEAFF. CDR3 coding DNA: TGTGCCAGCAGCTTAGGATCACAGATGAACACTGAAGCTTTCTTT.

CDR3 coding DNA: TGTGCCAGTAGTATAGGGTTGCACCTTGCCGGGGAGCTGTTTTTT. Translating it yields CASSIGLHLAGELFF. The V call is TRBV19, the J call TRBJ2-2; D unclear. Trimming shortened V by 1 base and J by 6 bases, and 12 bases separated the two germline ends. The germline gives CDR1 LNHDA, CDR2 SQIVND (reference sequence). CDR3 length: 15 residues. The whole variable domain, remainder taken from reference TRBV19 and TRBJ2-2, is DGGITQSPKYLFRKEGQNVTLSCEQNLNHDAMYWYRQDPGQGLRLIYYSQIVNDFQKGDIAEGYSVSREKKESFPLTVTSAQKNPTAFYLCASSIGLHLAGELFFGEGSRLTVL.

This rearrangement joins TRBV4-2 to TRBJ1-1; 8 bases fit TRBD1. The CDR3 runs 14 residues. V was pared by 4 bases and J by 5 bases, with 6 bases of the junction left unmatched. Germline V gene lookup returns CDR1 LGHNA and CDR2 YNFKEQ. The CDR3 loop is CASSPTGGTTEAFF. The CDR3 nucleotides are TGTGCCAGCAGCCCAACAGGGGGTACTACTGAAGCTTTCTTT.

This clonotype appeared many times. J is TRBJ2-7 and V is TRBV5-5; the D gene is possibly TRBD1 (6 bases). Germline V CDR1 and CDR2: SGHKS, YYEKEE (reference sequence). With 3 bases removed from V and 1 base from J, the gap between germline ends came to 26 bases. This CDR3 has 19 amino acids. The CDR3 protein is CASSSSMLKWGTTSYEQYF. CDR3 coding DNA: TGTGCCAGCAGCTCCTCAATGCTTAAATGGGGGACAACTTCCTACGAGCAGTACTTC. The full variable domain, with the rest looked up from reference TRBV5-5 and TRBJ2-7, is DAGVTQSPTHLIKTRGQQVTLRCSPISGHKSVSWYQQVLGQGPQFIFQYYEKEERGRGNFPDRFSARQFPNYSSELNVNALLLGDSALYLCASSSSMLKWGTTSYEQYFGPGTRLTVT.

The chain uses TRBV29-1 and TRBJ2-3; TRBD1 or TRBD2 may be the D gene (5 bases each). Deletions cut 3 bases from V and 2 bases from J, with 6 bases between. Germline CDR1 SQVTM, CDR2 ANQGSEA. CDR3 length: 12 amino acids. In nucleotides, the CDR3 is TGCAGCGTTGAGGGGACCACAGATACGCAGTATTTT. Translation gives CSVEGTTDTQYF.

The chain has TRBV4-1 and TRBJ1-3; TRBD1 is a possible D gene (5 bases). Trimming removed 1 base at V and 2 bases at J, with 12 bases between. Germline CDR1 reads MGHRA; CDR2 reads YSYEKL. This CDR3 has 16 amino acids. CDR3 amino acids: CASSQGMGVAGNTIYF. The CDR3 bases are TGCGCCAGCAGCCAAGGCATGGGGGTGGCTGGAAACACCATATATTTT.

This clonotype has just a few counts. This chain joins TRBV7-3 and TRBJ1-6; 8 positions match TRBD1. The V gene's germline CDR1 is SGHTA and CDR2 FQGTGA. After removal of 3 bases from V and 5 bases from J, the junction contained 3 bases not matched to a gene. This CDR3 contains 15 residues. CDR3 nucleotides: TGTGCCAGCAGCTTGGGGACAGGCCATAATTCACCCCTCCACTTT. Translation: CASSLGTGHNSPLHF.

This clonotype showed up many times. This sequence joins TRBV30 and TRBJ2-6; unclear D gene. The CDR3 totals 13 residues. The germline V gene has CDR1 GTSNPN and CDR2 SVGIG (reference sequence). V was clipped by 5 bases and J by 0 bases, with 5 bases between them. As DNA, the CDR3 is TGTGCCTGGCGTCGCTCTGGGGCCAACGTCCTGACTTTC. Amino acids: CAWRRSGANVLTF.

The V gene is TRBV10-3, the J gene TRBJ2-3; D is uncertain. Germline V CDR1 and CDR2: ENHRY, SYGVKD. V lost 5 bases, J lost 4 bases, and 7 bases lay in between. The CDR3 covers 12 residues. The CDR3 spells CAISPRADTQYF. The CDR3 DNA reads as TGTGCCATCAGTCCCCGGGCAGATACGCAGTATTTT.

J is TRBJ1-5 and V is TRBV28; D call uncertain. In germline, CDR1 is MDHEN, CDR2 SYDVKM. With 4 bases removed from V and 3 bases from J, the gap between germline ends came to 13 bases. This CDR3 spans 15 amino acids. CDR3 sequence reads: CASSSPTSFNQPQHF. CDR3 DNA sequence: TGTGCCAGCAGTTCCCCAACCTCCTTCAATCAGCCCCAGCATTTT.